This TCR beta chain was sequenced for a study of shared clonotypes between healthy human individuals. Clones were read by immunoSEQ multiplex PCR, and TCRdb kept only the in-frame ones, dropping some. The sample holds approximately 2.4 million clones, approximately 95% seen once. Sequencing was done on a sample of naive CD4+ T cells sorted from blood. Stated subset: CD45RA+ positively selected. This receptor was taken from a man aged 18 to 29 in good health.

This chain's CDR3 is CASSGSPSITDTQYF. CDR3 nucleotides: TGTGCCAGCAGTGGGTCCCCGTCCATCACAGATACGCAGTATTTT. V gene TRBV2 combines with J gene TRBJ2-3; D unclear. With 4 bases removed from V and 2 bases from J, the gap between germline ends came to 13 bases. CDR3 length: 15 residues. From germline, CDR1 is SNHLY and CDR2 FYNNEI.